These T cell receptor beta chains were read from a single sample in a study of blood T cell repertoires in COVID-19. Profiling relied on immunoSEQ multiplex PCR, and the TCRdb table lists in-frame clones only, not all of them. The sample lists about 240,000 clones; about 68% were seen once. Sequenced material: peripheral blood. The source is a woman over 75 with acute or convalescent COVID-19. Both conserved end residues are part of each CDR3. D genes are given only for firm matches. A row's size may be missing; if present it is once, few, many or a size class.

TRBJ2-3,NA,TRBV19,TRBD1,CASSPWTGGVSTDTQYF,TGTGCCAGTAGTCCGTGGACAGGGGGCGTAAGCACAGATACGCAGTATTTT
TRBJ1-5,few,TRBV10-3,NA,CAISDGGGNQPQHF,TGTGCCATCAGTGACGGGGGGGGGAATCAGCCCCAGCATTTT
TRBJ1-3,NA,TRBV13,NA,CASSARGAGNTIYF,TGTGCCAGCAGCGCAAGAGGTGCTGGAAACACCATATATTTT
TRBJ2-1,NA,TRBV5-1,NA,CASSLTGFLYNEQFF,TGCGCCAGCAGCCTAACAGGTTTCCTTTACAATGAGCAGTTCTTC
TRBJ2-3,once,TRBV7-2,NA,CASSLESGGQVYTQYF,TGTGCCAGCAGCTTAGAGTCAGGGGGGCAGGTATATACGCAGTATTTT
TRBJ2-1,NA,TRBV19,NA,CASSLVGGTYNEQFF,TGTGCCAGTAGTCTGGTAGGGGGAACCTACAATGAGCAGTTCTTC
TRBJ2-3,NA,TRBV5-1,TRBD2,CASSFGLAVSTDTQYF,TGCGCCAGCAGCTTCGGACTAGCGGTGAGCACAGATACGCAGTATTTT
TRBJ1-2,NA,TRBV19,NA,CASRQRGDGYTF,TGTGCCAGTAGACAACGGGGGGATGGCTACACCTTC
TRBJ2-5,NA,TRBV19,TRBD1,CASSTYRGRETQYF,TGTGCCAGTAGTACCTACAGGGGCAGGGAGACCCAGTACTTC
TRBJ1-3,NA,TRBV3-1/TRBV3-2,NA,CASSPGANSGNTIYF,TGTGCCAGCAGCCCAGGGGCGAACTCTGGAAACACCATATATTTT
TRBJ2-7,few,TRBV7-6,NA,CASSPSTGAYEQYF,TGTGCCAGCAGCCCCTCGACAGGTGCCTACGAGCAGTACTTC
TRBJ1-1,once,TRBV10-2,NA,CASSVLGRAEAFF,TGCGCCAGCAGTGTTCTAGGGCGGGCTGAAGCTTTCTTT
TRBJ2-3,NA,TRBV5-4,TRBD2,CASSRTSGGSTDTQYF,TGTGCCAGCAGCCGGACTAGCGGAGGCAGCACAGATACGCAGTATTTT
TRBJ1-2,NA,TRBV15,NA,CATSRDINYGYTF,TGTGCCACCAGCAGAGATATTAACTATGGCTACACCTTC
TRBJ1-1,NA,TRBV6-5,TRBD1,CASRKTGGNTEAFF,TGTGCCAGCAGGAAGACAGGGGGGAACACTGAAGCTTTCTTT
TRBJ1-1,once,TRBV29-1,NA,CSVLVGIRGTEAFF,TGCAGCGTTTTGGTTGGGATAAGGGGCACTGAAGCTTTCTTT
TRBJ2-3,NA,TRBV25-1,NA,CASRLHSTDTQYF,TGTGCCAGCAGACTCCATAGCACAGATACGCAGTATTTT
TRBJ2-6,few,TRBV19,TRBD1,CASSSRDRVNSGANVLTF,TGTGCCAGTAGTAGCCGGGACAGGGTAAACTCTGGGGCCAACGTCCTGACTTTC
TRBJ2-6,NA,TRBV5-1,TRBD2,CASSPPGGNHVLTF,TGCGCCAGCAGCCCTCCGGGGGGGAATCACGTCCTGACTTTC
TRBJ2-5,NA,TRBV5-1,NA,CASSLVSGDGETQYF,TGCGCCAGCAGCTTGGTATCAGGGGATGGAGAGACCCAGTACTTC